This T cell receptor (beta chain) was found in a study of blood T cells in healthy people across ages. A second PCR, run for roughly 7 to 11 cycles, used a sample-barcoded 5' primer plus a J-beta primer mix. Each CDR3 protein gets one entry after TCRdb re-called the 5' RACE reads with MiXCR. The sample records about 900,000 distinct CDR3 sequences, roughly 43% being singletons. This CDR3 contains 14 residues. Germline lookup yields CDR1 DFQATT and CDR2 SNEGSKA (reference sequence). This receptor was identified in a man between 25 and 39 years old in good health. The chain couples TRBV20-1 to TRBJ2-4; no definite D call. The source material was blood. Here the CDR3 reads CNASRQQAKNIQYF. CDR3 nucleotides: TGCAATGCCAGTCGCCAGCAAGCCAAAAACATTCAGTACTTC.